The next 5 T cell receptor beta chains were all read from a single sample in a study of shared clonotypes between healthy human individuals. Naivety among CD8 cells was defined by CD45RO negativity and positive CCR7 selection, thereby excluding terminally differentiated effector memory CD45RA+ cells. Data came from immunoSEQ multiplex PCR; TCRdb stores just in-frame clones and leaves some out. Altogether 1.5 million to 2.5 million clones are present, approximately 94% being singletons, with the ten largest covering roughly 1.2%. The sequencing sample was made of naive CD8+ T cells sorted from blood. The receptors shown here come from a young man in good health.

The DNA of the CDR3 is TGTGCCAGTAGTCGGTTCGGTGAACCCTACGAGCAGTACTTC. This encodes CASSRFGEPYEQYF. The genes are TRBV19 and TRBJ2-7, with D hard to call. From germline, CDR1 is LNHDA and CDR2 SQIVND (reference sequence). Between the trimmed V and J ends, which lost 5 bases and 2 bases, there was a span of 13 bases. The CDR3 has 14 residues.

The rearrangement links TRBV4-1 to TRBJ2-7; TRBD1 aligns across 8 bases. The trim removed 1 base at V and 1 base at J, leaving 3 bases unmatched. There are 15 residues in the CDR3. Germline loops: CDR1 MGHRA, CDR2 YSYEKL. The CDR3 nucleotides read TGCGCCAGCAGCCAAGTAAGGGACAGGTCCTACGAGCAGTACTTC. The encoded protein is CASSQVRDRSYEQYF.

This clone was seen only once. The V and J genes are TRBV28 and TRBJ2-7; D assignment may be TRBD1 or TRBD2 (5 bases each). The CDR3 consists of 13 residues. V was pared by 7 bases and J by 2 bases, with 12 bases between. In germline, CDR1 is MDHEN, CDR2 SYDVKM. CDR3 bases: TGTGCCAGCAATCTGGGGGACCCCTACGAGCAGTACTTC. Its protein is CASNLGDPYEQYF.

This sequence joins TRBV6-5 and TRBJ1-1, with a weak D call TRBD1 (5 bases). CDR3 length: 14 residues. Germline loops: CDR1 MNHEY, CDR2 SVGAGI. Trimming took 6 bases from V and 1 from J, leaving 12 bases between them. The CDR3 reads CASSANGGNTEAFF. The CDR3 DNA reads TGTGCCAGCAGCGCCAATGGGGGGAACACTGAAGCTTTCTTT.

This clone appeared a single time. The rearrangement joins TRBV4-3 to TRBJ2-1; 7 positions match TRBD2. Germline CDR1 reads LGHNA; CDR2 reads YSLEER. V gave up 0 bases and J gave up 7 bases; unmatched junction bases: 15. This CDR3 is 18 amino acids long. The CDR3 nucleotides read TGCGCCAGCAGCCAAGACCTTTATAGCGGGCACACGGTTAATGAGCAGTTCTTC. Protein: CASSQDLYSGHTVNEQFF.